What follows is one TCR beta chain and its context. No antigen is known for it. This entry belongs to a study of T cell responses to AZD1222 COVID-19 vaccine. Notes on the study in general: White British donors predominated, females outnumbered males, and clonal diversity was possibly underestimated. Two AZD1222 administrations were followed by greater Spike-specific TCR breadth and depth.

This CDR3 has 16 residues. Trimming cost V 4 bases and J 0 bases; bases outside gene matches: 6. CDR1 SGHKS and CDR2 YYEKEE come from the germline V gene (reference sequence). Sequencing was performed with immunoSEQ multiplex PCR; in TCRdb, only in-frame clones are kept and a portion is missing. The data contain some 120,000 clones, approximately 93% of them singletons. The source was peripheral blood, collected on day 0 of AZD1222 vaccination. V is TRBV5-5 and J is TRBJ2-2; 7 bases are shared with TRBD1. This TCR derives from an adult in good health. The CDR3 protein is CASSRDSLPNTGELFF. CDR3 nucleotides: TGTGCCAGCAGCCGGGACAGCTTACCGAACACCGGGGAGCTGTTTTTT.